The rows below give T cell receptor beta chains drawn from one sample of a study of T cells in Graves' hyperthyroidism and ophthalmopathy. TCRdb passed the multiplex PCR reads through MiXCR, listing each CDR3 protein once. The data hold hundreds of thousands of distinct CDR3 sequences, with about 20% observed a single time. Sample: blood. These receptor sequences come from a woman under 30 with Graves' hyperthyroidism. CDR3s include the opening cysteine and the closing phenylalanine or tryptophan. A D gene is named only where the DNA matches it firmly. Some rows mark clone size as missing; the rest say once, few, many or name a class of expanded clone.

v_gene	j_gene	abundance	d_gene	CDR3aa	CDR3nt
TRBV29-1	TRBJ1-1	many	-	CSADRLNTEAFF	TGCAGCGCGGACAGACTGAACACTGAAGCTTTCTTT
TRBV7-2	TRBJ1-6	many	TRBD1	CASSLRGQGSSPLHF	TGTGCCAGCAGCTTAAGGGGGCAGGGCAGTTCACCCCTCCACTTT
TRBV29-1	TRBJ1-2	-	TRBD1	CSVDDRGLDGYTF	TGCAGCGTTGATGACAGGGGGCTCGATGGCTACACCTTC
TRBV15	TRBJ1-2	many	-	CATSRDLKGVGYTF	TGTGCCACCAGCAGAGATCTTAAGGGGGTTGGCTACACCTTC
TRBV3-1	TRBJ2-5	many	-	CASSQSGTLRGTQYF	TGTGCCAGCAGCCAATCCGGGACTCTACGGGGGACCCAGTACTTC
TRBV6-2/TRBV6-3	TRBJ2-5	-	-	CASSYSYEAETQYF	TGTGCCAGCAGTTATTCATACGAAGCGGAGACCCAGTACTTC
TRBV4-2	TRBJ2-7	-	-	CASSQEAGPSYEQYF	TGTGCCAGCAGCCAAGAGGCGGGGCCCTCCTACGAGCAGTACTTC
TRBV4-1	TRBJ2-4	many	-	CASSQSGSGYRDIQYF	TGCGCCAGCAGCCAATCCGGGTCTGGCTATAGGGACATTCAGTACTTC
TRBV3-1	TRBJ2-5	many	-	CASSQAGAPQETQYF	TGTGCCAGCAGCCAAGCGGGGGCCCCTCAAGAGACCCAGTACTTC
TRBV6-5	TRBJ1-5	many	-	CASSPDGGSNQPQHF	TGTGCCAGCAGTCCCGACGGGGGGAGCAATCAGCCCCAGCATTTT
TRBV2	TRBJ2-7	many	-	CASSEDGASYEQYF	TGTGCCAGCAGTGAAGATGGGGCTTCCTACGAGCAGTACTTC
TRBV24-1	TRBJ2-2	many	-	CATSDPGGKNTGELFF	TGTGCCACCAGTGACCCAGGAGGGAAGAACACCGGGGAGCTGTTTTTT
TRBV12-3/TRBV12-4	TRBJ1-2	many	-	CASSPQTGSLYGYTF	TGTGCCAGCAGTCCACAGACCGGATCCCTCTATGGCTACACCTTC
TRBV5-1	TRBJ2-2	-	TRBD1	CASSAGQGSYGELFF	TGCGCCAGCAGCGCGGGACAGGGATCATACGGGGAGCTGTTTTTT
TRBV6-2/TRBV6-3	TRBJ2-7	many	-	CASRIYFSSYEQYF	TGTGCCAGCAGAATTTATTTTAGCAGTTACGAGCAGTACTTC
TRBV11-2	TRBJ2-5	many	-	CASSLYWETQYF	TGTGCCAGCAGCTTATACTGGGAGACCCAGTACTTC
TRBV12-3/TRBV12-4	TRBJ1-2	many	-	CASSLARGLYGYTF	TGTGCCAGCAGTTTAGCGCGAGGGCTCTATGGCTACACCTTC
TRBV7-9	TRBJ2-4	many	TRBD1	CASSLPKLGQGKNIQYF	TGTGCCAGCAGCTTACCTAAGTTGGGACAGGGGAAAAACATTCAGTACTTC
TRBV6-1	TRBJ1-1	-	TRBD1	CASRNSGTGVAFF	TGTGCCAGCAGAAATTCCGGGACAGGGGTGGCTTTCTTT
TRBV29-1	TRBJ1-1	many	-	CSVDAGSNTEAFF	TGCAGCGTTGACGCAGGGTCGAACACTGAAGCTTTCTTT
TRBV12-3/TRBV12-4	TRBJ1-2	many	TRBD1	CASSGGGDRAGYTF	TGTGCCAGCAGTGGGGGGGGGGACAGGGCTGGCTACACCTTC
TRBV6-1	TRBJ2-7	many	-	CASGASGLYEQYF	TGTGCCAGCGGTGCCAGCGGGCTCTACGAGCAGTACTTC
TRBV4-2	TRBJ1-2	-	-	CASSQARYYGYTF	TGTGCCAGCAGCCAAGCTCGGTACTATGGCTACACCTTC
TRBV2	TRBJ2-3	many	-	CASSESLRGTDTQYF	TGTGCCAGCAGTGAAAGTCTGAGAGGCACAGATACGCAGTATTTT
TRBV15	TRBJ1-3	many	TRBD1	CATSRETEQGGGNTIYF	TGTGCCACCAGCAGAGAGACCGAACAGGGGGGAGGAAACACCATATATTTT
TRBV11-2	TRBJ1-1	many	-	CASSSQQGGTEAFF	TGTGCCAGCAGCTCTCAACAGGGTGGAACTGAAGCTTTCTTT
TRBV7-2	TRBJ1-5	many	-	CASSLVGPVNQPQHF	TGTGCCAGCAGCTTAGTAGGTCCGGTCAATCAGCCCCAGCATTTT
TRBV27	TRBJ1-5	many	TRBD1	CASSLYPWTGGQPQHF	TGTGCCAGCAGTTTATATCCCTGGACAGGGGGACAGCCCCAGCATTTT
TRBV6-5	TRBJ1-5	many	-	CASSYSTSSNQPQHF	TGTGCCAGCAGTTACTCGACCAGCAGCAATCAGCCCCAGCATTTT
TRBV12-3/TRBV12-4	TRBJ2-5	-	TRBD2	CASSPLAVQETQYF	TGTGCCAGCAGTCCCCTAGCGGTCCAAGAGACCCAGTACTTC
TRBV6-1	TRBJ1-2	many	-	CASSAGSSGYGYTF	TGTGCCAGCAGTGCGGGGTCGTCCGGCTATGGCTACACCTTC
TRBV19	TRBJ2-5	many	TRBD1	CASSPGQGSGTQYF	TGTGCCAGTAGTCCCGGACAGGGTTCGGGGACCCAGTACTTC
TRBV12-3/TRBV12-4	TRBJ1-5	once	-	CASSLGGVGWPQHF	TGTGCCAGCAGTTTGGGAGGGGTAGGTTGGCCCCAGCATTTT
TRBV6-5	TRBJ1-1	many	-	CASSSDDMAEVAFF	TGTGCCAGCAGTTCCGACGACATGGCCGAGGTAGCTTTCTTT
TRBV6-5	TRBJ2-7	many	-	CASSYAGQGRYEQYF	TGTGCCAGCAGTTACGCGGGGCAGGGGAGGTACGAGCAGTACTTC
TRBV19	TRBJ1-1	many	TRBD1	CASRGGGTGYEAFF	TGTGCCAGTAGAGGGGGAGGGACAGGGTATGAAGCTTTCTTT
TRBV6-1	TRBJ2-7	few	-	CAGEESYEQYF	TGTGCCGGGGAGGAGTCCTACGAGCAGTACTTC
TRBV4-2	TRBJ1-2	many	TRBD1	CASSLRGATNGYTF	TGTGCCAGCAGCCTCAGGGGGGCCACAAATGGCTACACCTTC
TRBV7-2	TRBJ2-7	-	TRBD2	CASSPWTSGSYEQYF	TGTGCCAGCAGCCCGTGGACTAGCGGGAGTTACGAGCAGTACTTC
TRBV10-3	TRBJ1-2	many	-	CAISGQGPRDGYTF	TGTGCCATCAGTGGGCAGGGGCCTAGGGATGGCTACACCTTC